The 27 T cell receptor beta chains presented below share a single source sample, sequenced in a study of post-analysis software for immune sequencing data (dated by TCRdb to between 2014 and 2016). Overall results and qualifications from the work: Roughly 5 TRBV segments, including TRBV5-6, TRBV5-1 and TRBV20-1, were significantly more frequent in patients than controls.

The library was obtained by PCR. Sequencing took place on an Illumina HiSeq 2500. To reduce PCR and sequencing biases, unique molecular identifiers were incorporated into the TCR beta cDNA libraries. In-frame beta chains were kept once TCRdb had trimmed the public reads at Q25 with fastp and called clones with MiXCR. One record per CDR3 amino acid sequence lists the most common genes and DNA. The sample records about 770,000 distinct CDR3 sequences, roughly 46% of which are singletons. The ten most abundant clones make up 4.9% of the sample. Their antigens are not known. The sequenced material came from blood. The source of these receptors is a girl under 18 with multiple sclerosis.

V usage is TRBV11-2 and J usage is TRBJ1-2; D remains ambiguous. V was cut by 2 bases and J by 5 bases, with 12 bases left in between. The CDR3 runs to 14 residues. Germline V lookup: CDR1 SGHAT, CDR2 FQNNGV. CDR3 sequence (DNA): TGTGCCAGCAGCTTATCGGCAGGAACTTATGGCTACACCTTC. The encoded protein is CASSLSAGTYGYTF.

CDR3 protein: CASSHLTGRGRETQYF. The CDR3 DNA reads TGCGCCAGCAGCCACCTGACTGGGCGAGGGCGCGAGACCCAGTACTTC. V is TRBV4-3 and J is TRBJ2-5; tentatively, D is TRBD2 (5 bases). Germline values: CDR1 LGHNA, CDR2 YSLEER. This CDR3 spans 16 amino acids. Trimming removed 3 bases at V and 5 bases at J, with 19 bases between.

In its sample, this clonotype was seen a few times. The chain is built from TRBV24-1 and TRBJ2-1; D is perhaps TRBD1 (6 bases). Trimming removed 4 bases from V and 3 bases from J, with 9 bases in between. CDR3 length: 14 amino acids. The germline V gene has CDR1 KGHDR and CDR2 SFDVKD. The CDR3 coding sequence is TGTGCCACCAGTGACCCGGGACACTACAATGAGCAGTTCTTC. Amino acids: CATSDPGHYNEQFF.

The CDR3 DNA is TGCGCCAGCAGCCAAGATCCGAACCGCAATCAGCCCCAGCATTTT. Its translation is CASSQDPNRNQPQHF. This rearrangement joins TRBV4-3 to TRBJ1-5; D is unresolved. The V gene lost 0 bases and the J gene lost 2 bases, with 8 bases spanning the gap. Germline V gene lookup returns CDR1 LGHNA and CDR2 YSLEER. This CDR3 region has 15 residues.

This clonotype was detected only a few times. The chain recombines TRBV29-1 with TRBJ1-2; D possibly corresponds to TRBD1 (5 bases). V lost 2 bases and J lost 0, with 13 bases in between. Germline V CDR1 and CDR2: SQVTM, ANQGSEA. CDR3 length equals 15 residues. Written as DNA, the CDR3 is TGCAGCGTTGAAAGGGTGGGGCTAGCTAACTATGGCTACACCTTC. Its protein is CSVERVGLANYGYTF.

This clonotype has only a few counts. This chain connects TRBV10-3 to TRBJ1-2; D is unresolved. Germline V gene sequence: CDR1 ENHRY, CDR2 SYGVKD. The V gene lost 2 bases and the J gene lost 3 bases, with 4 bases spanning the gap. The CDR3 totals 12 residues. CDR3 amino acids: CAISEPDYGYTF. CDR3 bases: TGTGCCATCAGTGAGCCAGACTATGGCTACACCTTC.

The chain employs TRBV4-1 and TRBJ2-7; D ambiguous. Germline CDR1 is MGHRA and CDR2 is YSYEKL. The V end lost 1 base, the J end lost 0 bases, and 10 bases lay between the germline ends. The CDR3 length is 15 residues. The CDR3 coding sequence is TGCGCCAGCAGCCAAGGGCTAGTGGTCTCCTACGAGCAGTACTTC. Protein product: CASSQGLVVSYEQYF.

The chain carries TRBV7-9 and TRBJ1-2, with D possibly matching TRBD1 (5 bases). This CDR3 has 15 amino acids. Germline values: CDR1 SEHNR, CDR2 FQNEAQ (reference sequence). V lost 5 bases and J 8 bases, leaving 21 bases between the germline ends. The CDR3 nucleotides read TGTGCCAGCAGCCCTTATTTGGGGCCGGGGCAGGGCTACACCTTC. Protein sequence: CASSPYLGPGQGYTF.

The rearrangement uses TRBV4-3 and TRBJ2-1; TRBD2 might be the D (6 bases). With 3 bases removed from V and 10 bases from J, the gap between germline ends came to 13 bases. CDR3 length: 13 amino acids. Germline V CDR1 and CDR2: LGHNA, YSLEER. The CDR3 reads CASSHTTAGEQFF. CDR3 nucleotide sequence: TGCGCCAGCAGCCATACCACGGCGGGGGAGCAGTTCTTC.

This clonotype came up a few times. The chain combines TRBV11-2 with TRBJ2-1; possibly TRBD2 for D (6 bases). This CDR3 comprises 12 residues. V dropped 5 bases and J dropped 12 bases, with 14 bases sitting between them. The germline V gene encodes CDR1 SGHAT and CDR2 FQNNGV. As DNA, the CDR3 is TGTGCCAGCAGCCCCACTAGCACTGCGCAGTTCTTC. It is translated as CASSPTSTAQFF.

The gene calls are TRBV27 and TRBJ2-1; 9 nucleotides line up with TRBD2. The ends lost 8 bases at V and 5 bases at J; junction bases unmatched: 4. Germline assignment: CDR1 MNHEY and CDR2 SMNVEV (reference sequence). The CDR3 length is 13 residues. The CDR3: CASSGTSNNEQFF. The CDR3 DNA is TGTGCCAGCTCCGGGACTAGCAACAATGAGCAGTTCTTC.

This clonotype was recorded many times. This chain joins TRBV7-2 and TRBJ2-7; D is unclear. Trimming took 5 bases from V and 1 from J, leaving 9 bases between them. Germline V CDR1 and CDR2: SGHTA, FQGNSA. The CDR3 extends over 13 amino acids. The CDR3 sequence is CASSLGASYEQYF. CDR3 nucleotide sequence: TGTGCCAGCAGCCTCGGAGCTTCCTACGAGCAGTACTTC.

This clonotype came up a few times. CDR3: CASGGWHNEQFF. The CDR3 DNA follows: TGTGCCAGCGGGGGGTGGCACAATGAGCAGTTCTTC. The gene calls are TRBV7-9 and TRBJ2-1, with D maybe TRBD2 (6 bases). The CDR3 contains 12 residues. Germline V CDR1 and CDR2: SEHNR, FQNEAQ (reference sequence). Between the trimmed V and J ends, which lost 8 bases and 5 bases, there was a span of 10 bases.

The rearrangement joins TRBV4-3 to TRBJ2-1, with TRBD2 matching over 8 bases. Germline V gene data show CDR1 as LGHNA and CDR2 as YSLEER. The trim removed 0 bases at V and 3 bases at J, leaving 4 bases unmatched. The CDR3 loop spans 16 amino acids. The CDR3 loop is CASSQEALADYNEQFF. As DNA, the CDR3 is TGCGCCAGCAGCCAAGAAGCACTAGCGGACTACAATGAGCAGTTCTTC.

In this sample, this clonotype turned up once. This chain links TRBV30 with TRBJ1-2, with no clear D. The germline V gene encodes CDR1 GTSNPN and CDR2 SVGIG (reference sequence). CDR3 length: 12 residues. Trimming cost V 5 bases and J 2 bases, with 9 bases left between them. The CDR3 DNA sequence: TGTGCCTGGGGCTCACCCAACTATGGCTACACCTTC. Its protein is CAWGSPNYGYTF.

The J gene is TRBJ1-2, the V gene TRBV19, with 8 positions matching TRBD1. From germline, CDR1 is LNHDA and CDR2 SQIVND (reference sequence). The CDR3 contains 12 residues. J was trimmed by 6 bases and V by 9 bases; bases with no gene match: 6. CDR3 nucleotides: TGTGCCAGCCGGGACAGGCCCCATGGCTACACCTTC. It specifies CASRDRPHGYTF.

CDR3 nucleotides: TGTGCCAGCAGTGACCCTCCGGGGCAGAAAAACATTCAGTACTTC. As protein: CASSDPPGQKNIQYF. The J gene is TRBJ2-4, the V gene TRBV6-1, with D perhaps TRBD1 or TRBD2 (5 bases each). Trimming pared 3 bases from V and 4 bases from J, leaving 13 bases between. This CDR3 has 15 amino acids. The germline gives CDR1 MNHNS, CDR2 SASEGT.

A note on this clonotype: The junction and the germline gene differ at one end; a read error may be behind it. The J gene is TRBJ2-6, the V gene TRBV6-6, with D maybe TRBD1 (5 bases). The CDR3 is 15 residues long. CDR1 and CDR2 (germline): MNHNY, SVGAGI (reference sequence). The CDR3 sequence is CASSYSGSGANVRTF. Here the CDR3 DNA reads TGTGCCAGCAGTTACTCGGGCTCTGGGGCCAACGTCCGGACTTTC.

The chain combines TRBV12-3 or TRBV12-4 with TRBJ1-2; TRBD1 matches at 7 bases. J gave up 2 bases and V 6 bases, and 6 bases lay outside the gene matches. The CDR3 runs to 14 residues. The CDR3 coding sequence is TGTGCCAGCAGGTCGACAGGGAGCAACTATGGCTACACCTTC. Translating gives CASRSTGSNYGYTF.

The V and J genes are TRBV29-1 and TRBJ2-7, with a tentative D call TRBD2 (5 bases). Trimming took off 3 bases at V and 7 bases at J, with 16 bases between the two ends. The CDR3 runs to 13 residues. Germline loops: CDR1 SQVTM, CDR2 ANQGSEA. CDR3 residues: CSVEGGGTREQYF. The CDR3 nucleotides read TGCAGCGTTGAGGGCGGAGGAACCAGGGAGCAGTACTTC.

V and J are TRBV27 and TRBJ2-1, with D possibly TRBD2 on 6 matching bases. This CDR3 has 13 amino acids. The germline CDR1 and CDR2 sequences are MNHEY and SMNVEV (reference sequence). Trimming stripped 7 bases from V and 10 bases from J, with 17 bases between. This CDR3 reads CASTGGVPTEQFF. The DNA of the CDR3 is TGTGCCAGCACCGGCGGGGTGCCGACCGAGCAGTTCTTC.

The rearrangement uses TRBV7-9 and TRBJ1-3; 9 nucleotides agree with TRBD1. Losses at the gene ends were 10 bases for V and 0 bases for J; bases not matched to a gene: 10. Germline V gene data show CDR1 as SEHNR and CDR2 as FQNEAQ (reference sequence). This CDR3 has 16 amino acids. In DNA form, the CDR3 reads TGTGCCACCCACGGGACAGGGAGTAGCTCTGGAAACACCATATATTTT. It translates to CATHGTGSSSGNTIYF. Filled out from reference TRBV7-9 and TRBJ1-3, the complete variable domain reads DTGVSQNPRHKITKRGQNVTFRCDPISEHNRLYWYRQTLGQGPEFLTYFQNEAQLEKSRLLSDRFSAERPKGSFSTLEIQRTEQGDSAMYLCATHGTGSSSGNTIYFGEGSWLTVV.

CDR3 DNA: TGTGCCAGCCGCGGACTAGCGGAATACGAGCAGTACTTC. This sequence encodes CASRGLAEYEQYF. The chain combines TRBV12-3 or TRBV12-4 with TRBJ2-7, with TRBD2 identical over 10 bases. Germline trimming cut 8 bases from V and 4 bases from J; bases unmatched to any gene: 5. CDR3 length: 13 residues.

The V and J genes are TRBV3-1 and TRBJ2-7; perhaps TRBD1 as D (5 bases). The J call may not be correct, given that the DNA end is closer to TRBJ2-5. Germline V gives CDR1 LGHDT, CDR2 YNNKEL (reference sequence). The CDR3 has 15 amino acids. In DNA form, the CDR3 reads TGTGCCAGCAGACCAAGGGGATCCCGCGAAGAGACCCAGTACTTC. Residues: CASRPRGSREETQYF.

This clonotype was found a few times. The rearrangement uses TRBV7-2 and TRBJ2-7; D gene uncertain. Trimming removed 5 bases at V and 2 bases at J, with 10 bases between. The CDR3 spans 13 residues. Per the germline V gene, CDR1 is SGHTA and CDR2 is FQGNSA. CDR3 sequence (DNA): TGTGCCAGCAGCCCCGGAGATCCCTACGAGCAGTACTTC. This sequence encodes CASSPGDPYEQYF.

This clonotype was observed a handful of times. It is unclear where the CDR3 begins or ends on the DNA, so no DNA is shown, and the CDR3 is as TCRdb lists it. The chain couples TRBV2 to TRBJ2-1; the table assigns TRBD2, which was not confirmed against the DNA. CDR1 and CDR2 from the germline V gene are SNHLY and FYNNEI. Including both end residues, the CDR3 is 20 amino acids long. CDR3 sequence: CASSFGAGPSSLNHYNEQFF.

V gene TRBV30 combines with J gene TRBJ1-2, with a weak D call TRBD1 (5 bases). The CDR3 spans 13 residues. The V gene lost 0 bases and the J gene lost 8 bases, with 13 bases spanning the gap. Germline V lookup: CDR1 GTSNPN, CDR2 SVGIG (reference sequence). CDR3 nucleotides: TGTGCCTGGAGTGTACAGGAGGGAATCGGCTACACCTTC. This translates into CAWSVQEGIGYTF. The whole variable domain, remainder taken from reference TRBV30 and TRBJ1-2, is SQTIHQWPATLVQPVGSPLSLECTVEGTSNPNLYWYRQAAGRGLQLLFYSVGIGQISSEVPQNLSASRPQDRQFILSSKKLLLSDSGFYLCAWSVQEGIGYTFGSGTRLTVV.